The 7 T cell receptor beta chains below all came from one sample that was sequenced in a study of cytomegalovirus exposure and HLA in healthy donors (dated by TCRdb to the late 2010s). Receptor amplification or capture employed the immunoSEQ multiplex PCR assay. A mixture of 60 forward primers for TCR Vbeta segments and 13 reverse primers for TCR Jbeta segments was used in the multiplex PCR. TCRdb re-hosts the immuneACCESS table, in-frame sequences only. Its copies lack some clones; in the studies checked, an unresolved V gene accounts for under half of them, and the cause for the rest is not known. Counted in this sample were 150,000 to 200,000 clones; approximately 80% of them appeared once. Of the sample, roughly 4.4% falls within the top ten clones. Sequenced input: PBMCs. The receptors originated from a man aged 25-45 years in good health and CMV-seronegative.

This clone was observed a handful of times. The V call is TRBV30, the J call TRBJ2-3; no clear D gene. Germline loops: CDR1 GTSNPN, CDR2 SVGIG (reference sequence). This CDR3 contains 14 residues. The germline V and J ends were trimmed by 1 base and 0 bases, with 8 bases remaining between them. Here the CDR3 DNA reads TGTGCCTGGAGTGAACTCGATAGCACAGATACGCAGTATTTT. Its protein is CAWSELDSTDTQYF.

The chain employs TRBV27 and TRBJ1-2, with D possibly being TRBD1 (6 bases). CDR3 length equals 13 residues. Trimming took 5 bases from V and 6 from J, leaving 13 bases between them. Germline V gives CDR1 MNHEY, CDR2 SMNVEV (reference sequence). The CDR3 protein is CASSLRGGNGYTF. CDR3 nucleotide sequence: TGTGCCAGCAGTCTGCGAGGGGGTAATGGCTACACCTTC.

The chain links TRBV7-2 to TRBJ1-1, with TRBD1 matching 7 bases. Germline V gene lookup returns CDR1 SGHTA and CDR2 FQGNSA. The junction had 5 bases not matched to a gene; V was cut back by 0 bases and J by 10 bases. This CDR3 contains 13 residues. The CDR3 sequence is CASSLAQGGPAFF. The DNA of the CDR3 is TGTGCCAGCAGCTTAGCGCAGGGGGGTCCAGCTTTCTTT.

CDR3 amino acids: CASRPGLIEAFF. The CDR3 DNA sequence: TGTGCCAGCAGGCCAGGTCTAATCGAAGCTTTCTTT. The chain recombines TRBV6-6 with TRBJ1-1, with unresolved D. The CDR3 has 12 amino acids. Germline loops: CDR1 MNHNY, CDR2 SVGAGI (reference sequence). V lost 6 bases and J 8 bases, leaving 13 bases between the germline ends.

The genes are TRBV11-2 and TRBJ1-6; D is possibly TRBD1 (5 bases). V was clipped by 2 bases and J by 1 base, with 9 bases between them. Germline CDR1 and CDR2: SGHAT and FQNNGV. This CDR3 spans 16 amino acids. CDR3 nucleotide sequence: TGTGCCAGCAGCTTATTGGGGGGTTCCTATAATTCACCCCTCCACTTT. Encoded protein: CASSLLGGSYNSPLHF.

This clone was observed a few times. The chain combines TRBV5-6 with TRBJ2-5; D may be TRBD2 (5 bases). CDR1 is SGHDT, CDR2 YYEEEE, per germline. Trimming removed 0 bases at V and 5 bases at J, with 14 bases between. CDR3 length equals 15 residues. CDR3 amino acids: CASSLGTTGSETQYF. The CDR3 DNA is TGTGCCAGCAGCTTGGGGACGACGGGGTCGGAGACCCAGTACTTC.

The chain has TRBV14 and TRBJ1-2; a possible D gene is TRBD1 (5 bases). This CDR3 contains 16 residues. V lost 0 bases to trimming and J lost 5 bases, with 16 bases between them. CDR1 SGHDN and CDR2 FVKESK come from the germline V gene. The CDR3 here is CASSQEDDRLIYGYTF. CDR3 nucleotide sequence: TGTGCCAGCAGCCAAGAAGATGACAGACTCATTTATGGCTACACCTTC.